This TCR beta chain was documented in a study of blood T cell repertoires in COVID-19. For the study at large: Acute and convalescent COVID-19 specimens originated in the United States, Italy and Spain. In each case, the material was cDNA or gDNA derived from T cells, B-cell-depleted T cells, or PBMCs.

V was cut by 6 bases and J by 0 bases, with 13 bases left in between. The CDR3 extends over 15 amino acids. Germline CDR1 SGHVS, CDR2 FQNEAQ. Per the original methods: Researchers report that nucleated cell counts were estimated from reference gene primer amplification. Clones were sequenced by immunoSEQ multiplex PCR, and TCRdb holds only the in-frame ones, with some missing. V, J and clone size derive from that table, while D and trimming were established from the DNA sequence. Seen here are more than 80,000 clones, roughly four fifths observed once, and the top ten hold around 2.1%. The V gene is TRBV7-8, the J gene TRBJ2-3, with D tentatively TRBD2 (6 bases). Sequenced input: peripheral blood. The source of this sequence is a woman aged 70-85 years with acute or convalescent COVID-19. CDR3 sequence: CASRPPGTSTDTQYF. For the CDR3, the DNA is TGTGCCAGCAGACCCCCGGGGACTAGCACAGATACGCAGTATTTT. The full variable domain, completed using reference TRBV7-8 and TRBJ2-3, is GAGVSQSPRYKVAKRGQDVALRCDPISGHVSLFWYQQALGQGPEFLTYFQNEAQLDKSGLPSDRFFAERPEGSVSTLKIQRTQQEDSAVYLCASRPPGTSTDTQYFGPGTRLTVL.